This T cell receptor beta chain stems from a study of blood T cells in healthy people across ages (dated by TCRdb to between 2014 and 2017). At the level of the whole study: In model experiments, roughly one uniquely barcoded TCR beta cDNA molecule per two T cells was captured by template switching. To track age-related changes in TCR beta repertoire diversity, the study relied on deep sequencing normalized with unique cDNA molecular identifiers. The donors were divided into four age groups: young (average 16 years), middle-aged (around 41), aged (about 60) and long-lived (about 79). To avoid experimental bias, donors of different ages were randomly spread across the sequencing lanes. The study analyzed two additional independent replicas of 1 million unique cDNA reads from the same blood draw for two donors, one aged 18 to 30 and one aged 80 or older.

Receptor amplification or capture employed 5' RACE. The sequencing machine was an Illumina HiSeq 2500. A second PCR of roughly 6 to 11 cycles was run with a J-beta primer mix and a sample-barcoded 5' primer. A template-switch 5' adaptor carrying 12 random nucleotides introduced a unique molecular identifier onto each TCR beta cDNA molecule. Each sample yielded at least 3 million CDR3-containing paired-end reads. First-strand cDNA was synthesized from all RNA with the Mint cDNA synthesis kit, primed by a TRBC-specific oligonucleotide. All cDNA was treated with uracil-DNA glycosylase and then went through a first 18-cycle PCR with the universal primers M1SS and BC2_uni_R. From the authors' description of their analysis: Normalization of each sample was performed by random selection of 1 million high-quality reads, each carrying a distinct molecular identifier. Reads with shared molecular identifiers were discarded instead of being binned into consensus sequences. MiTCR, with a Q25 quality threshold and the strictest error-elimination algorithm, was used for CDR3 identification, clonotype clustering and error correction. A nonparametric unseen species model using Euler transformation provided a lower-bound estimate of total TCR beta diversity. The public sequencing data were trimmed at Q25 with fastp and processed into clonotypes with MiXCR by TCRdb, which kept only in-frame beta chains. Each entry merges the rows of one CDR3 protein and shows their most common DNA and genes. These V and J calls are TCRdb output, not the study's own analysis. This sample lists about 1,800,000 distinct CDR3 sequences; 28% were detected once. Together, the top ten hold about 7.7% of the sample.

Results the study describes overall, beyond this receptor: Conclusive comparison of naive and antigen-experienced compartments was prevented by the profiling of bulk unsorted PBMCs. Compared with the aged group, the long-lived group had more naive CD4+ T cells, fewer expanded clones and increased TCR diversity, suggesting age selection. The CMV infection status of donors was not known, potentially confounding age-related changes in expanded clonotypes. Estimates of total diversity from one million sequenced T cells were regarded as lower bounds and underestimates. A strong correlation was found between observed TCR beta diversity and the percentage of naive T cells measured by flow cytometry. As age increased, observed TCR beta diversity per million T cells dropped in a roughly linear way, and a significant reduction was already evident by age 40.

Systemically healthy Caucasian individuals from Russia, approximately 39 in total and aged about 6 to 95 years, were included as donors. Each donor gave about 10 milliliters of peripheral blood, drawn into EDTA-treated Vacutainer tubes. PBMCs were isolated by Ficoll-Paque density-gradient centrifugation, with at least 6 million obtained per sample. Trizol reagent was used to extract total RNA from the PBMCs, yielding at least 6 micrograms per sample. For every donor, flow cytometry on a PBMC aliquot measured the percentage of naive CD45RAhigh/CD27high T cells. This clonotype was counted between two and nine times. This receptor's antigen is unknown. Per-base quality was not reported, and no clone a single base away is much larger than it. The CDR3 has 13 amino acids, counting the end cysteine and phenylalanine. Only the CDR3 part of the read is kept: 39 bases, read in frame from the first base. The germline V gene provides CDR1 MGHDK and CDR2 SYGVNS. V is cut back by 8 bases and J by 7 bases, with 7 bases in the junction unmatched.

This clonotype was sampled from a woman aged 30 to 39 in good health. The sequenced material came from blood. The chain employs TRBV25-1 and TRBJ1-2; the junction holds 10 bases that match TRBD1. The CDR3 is CASRRDRGGGYTF. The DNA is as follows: TGTGCCAGCCGCCGGGACAGGGGAGGTGGCTACACCTTC.